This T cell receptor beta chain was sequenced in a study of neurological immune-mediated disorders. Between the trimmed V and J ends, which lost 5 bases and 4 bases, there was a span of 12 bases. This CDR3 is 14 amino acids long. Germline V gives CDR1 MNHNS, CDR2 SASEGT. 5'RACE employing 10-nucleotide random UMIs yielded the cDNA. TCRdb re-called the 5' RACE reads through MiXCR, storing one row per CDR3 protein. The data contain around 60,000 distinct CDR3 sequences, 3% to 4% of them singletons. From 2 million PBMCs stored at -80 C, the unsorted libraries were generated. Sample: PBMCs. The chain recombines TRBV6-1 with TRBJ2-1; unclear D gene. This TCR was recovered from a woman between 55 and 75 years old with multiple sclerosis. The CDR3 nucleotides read TGTGCCAGCAGTCCCAGTTGGGGTTACAATGAGCAGTTCTTC. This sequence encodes CASSPSWGYNEQFF.